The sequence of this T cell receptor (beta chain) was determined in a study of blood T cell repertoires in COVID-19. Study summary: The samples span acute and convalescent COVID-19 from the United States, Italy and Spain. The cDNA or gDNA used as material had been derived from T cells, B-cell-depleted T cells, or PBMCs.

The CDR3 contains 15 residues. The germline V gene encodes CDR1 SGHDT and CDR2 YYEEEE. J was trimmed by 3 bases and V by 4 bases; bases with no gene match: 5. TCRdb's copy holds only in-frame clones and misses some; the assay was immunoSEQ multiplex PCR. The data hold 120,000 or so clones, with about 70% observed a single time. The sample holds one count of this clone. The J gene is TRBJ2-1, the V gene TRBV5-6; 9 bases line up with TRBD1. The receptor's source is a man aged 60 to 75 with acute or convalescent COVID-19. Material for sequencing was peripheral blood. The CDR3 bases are TGTGCCAGCAGCGTGGGGGACAGGGACTACAATGAGCAGTTCTTC. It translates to CASSVGDRDYNEQFF.